The next 14 T cell receptor beta chains were all read from a single sample in a study of blood T cell repertoires in COVID-19. The repertoire was sequenced with immunoSEQ multiplex PCR; TCRdb's copy has only in-frame clones and lacks some. Of some 350,000 clones detected, roughly 90% appear once; the ten largest clones hold about 2.7%. Sequenced input: PBMCs or T cells enriched from blood (not recorded which). These receptors all come from a woman in her 30s who had recovered from COVID-19.

This rearrangement joins TRBV7-9 to TRBJ1-5; 8 bases match TRBD1. CDR3 length: 17 amino acids. Germline assignment: CDR1 SEHNR and CDR2 FQNEAQ (reference sequence). With V trimmed by 1 base and J by 4 bases, 9 bases remained unmatched. For the CDR3, the DNA is TGTGCCAGCAGCTTAGGACAGGGGACAGGAGGAAATCAGCCCCAGCATTTT. Translated: CASSLGQGTGGNQPQHF. Supplemented by reference TRBV7-9 and TRBJ1-5, the full variable domain reads DTGVSQNPRHKITKRGQNVTFRCDPISEHNRLYWYRQTLGQGPEFLTYFQNEAQLEKSRLLSDRFSAERPKGSFSTLEIQRTEQGDSAMYLCASSLGQGTGGNQPQHFGDGTRLSIL.

The chain links TRBV13 to TRBJ2-7, with D possibly being TRBD2 (5 bases). V was cut by 4 bases and J by 0 bases, with 16 bases left in between. The germline V gene encodes CDR1 PRHDT and CDR2 FYEKMQ (reference sequence). The length of the CDR3 is 16 residues. CDR3 region: CASSSRRGTSSYEQYF. CDR3 in DNA: TGTGCCAGCAGCTCAAGACGGGGTACTTCCTCCTACGAGCAGTACTTC.

V gene TRBV5-1 combines with J gene TRBJ2-7; maybe TRBD2 (5 bases). The germline CDR1 and CDR2 sequences are SGHRS and YFSETQ. V lost 0 bases and J 3 bases, leaving 10 bases between the germline ends. The CDR3 consists of 14 residues. CDR3 protein: CASSLVTTRYEQYF. The CDR3 nucleotides read TGCGCCAGCAGCTTGGTGACTACACGCTACGAGCAGTACTTC.

This clone appeared once. The V and J genes are TRBV25-1 and TRBJ1-5, with 8 bases aligning to TRBD1. V dropped 3 bases and J dropped 2; count of bases not matched to a gene: 6. The CDR3 sequence is 16 residues long. Germline CDR1 reads MGHDK; CDR2 reads SYGVNS. CDR3 sequence: CASSDGTGGGNQPQHF. The CDR3, as DNA: TGTGCCAGCAGTGATGGGACAGGCGGGGGCAATCAGCCCCAGCATTTT. The full variable domain, rest sourced from reference TRBV25-1 and TRBJ1-5, is EADIYQTPRYLVIGTGKKITLECSQTMGHDKMYWYQQDPGMELHLIHYSYGVNSTEKGDLSSESTVSRIRTEHFPLTLESARPSHTSQYLCASSDGTGGGNQPQHFGDGTRLSIL.

The table lists this clone with a few counts. CDR3 residues: CASSSARQPETQYF. The CDR3 DNA reads as TGTGCCAGCAGCTCCGCCCGACAGCCAGAGACCCAGTACTTC. The chain joins TRBV5-4 to TRBJ2-5, with D perhaps matching TRBD1 (5 bases). From germline, CDR1 is SGHNT and CDR2 YYREEE (reference sequence). Trimming cost V 3 bases and J 4 bases, with 13 bases left between them. The CDR3 contains 14 residues.

This chain uses TRBV4-1 with TRBJ1-2; 7 nucleotides match TRBD1. Germline V gene lookup returns CDR1 MGHRA and CDR2 YSYEKL. The CDR3 is made up of 18 amino acids. The V and J ends lost 0 bases and 4 bases, in that order; junction bases with no gene match: 14. The CDR3, as DNA: TGCGCCAGCAGCCAAGACCGGTGGGCAAGGACAGGATCCTATGGCTACACCTTC. This sequence encodes CASSQDRWARTGSYGYTF.

The chain links TRBV11-1 to TRBJ2-5; D unresolved. CDR1 is SGHAT, CDR2 FQDESV, per germline (reference sequence). The ends were cut back, 5 bases at V and 7 bases at J, with 14 bases in the middle. The CDR3 length is 13 residues. The CDR3 bases are TGTGCCAGCAGCCTCGACTCCCTGACGACCCAGTACTTC. Translating it yields CASSLDSLTTQYF. Based on the CDR3 plus reference TRBV11-1 and TRBJ2-5, the full variable domain is EAEVAQSPRYKITEKSQAVAFWCDPISGHATLYWYRQILGQGPELLVQFQDESVVDDSQLPKDRFSAERLKGVDSTLKIQPAELGDSAMYLCASSLDSLTTQYFGPGTRLLVL.

The chain is built from TRBV19 and TRBJ2-7; D is undetermined. This CDR3 region has 14 residues. Germline lookup yields CDR1 LNHDA and CDR2 SQIVND (reference sequence). The ends were cut back, 5 bases at V and 0 bases at J, with 11 bases in the middle. This CDR3 is CASSPERSSYEQYF. The CDR3 DNA sequence: TGTGCCAGTAGTCCGGAGAGGAGCTCCTACGAGCAGTACTTC. The complete variable domain, with remaining parts taken from reference TRBV19 and TRBJ2-7, reads DGGITQSPKYLFRKEGQNVTLSCEQNLNHDAMYWYRQDPGQGLRLIYYSQIVNDFQKGDIAEGYSVSREKKESFPLTVTSAQKNPTAFYLCASSPERSSYEQYFGPGTRLTVT.

The chain links TRBV30 to TRBJ2-7; 9 bases are a match to TRBD2. J was trimmed by 2 bases and V by 4 bases; bases with no gene match: 6. Germline-derived CDR1 and CDR2 are GTSNPN and SVGIG (reference sequence). This CDR3 has 14 amino acids. The CDR3 reads CAWMQASGAYEQYF. CDR3 nucleotide sequence: TGTGCCTGGATGCAGGCTAGCGGGGCCTACGAGCAGTACTTC. Variable domain in full (rest from reference TRBV30 and TRBJ2-7): SQTIHQWPATLVQPVGSPLSLECTVEGTSNPNLYWYRQAAGRGLQLLFYSVGIGQISSEVPQNLSASRPQDRQFILSSKKLLLSDSGFYLCAWMQASGAYEQYFGPGTRLTVT.

The rearrangement links TRBV21-1 to TRBJ2-1; the D segment call TRBD2 is taken from the table without a DNA check. TRBV21-1 counts as a pseudogene. There are 17 residues in the CDR3. For the CDR3, the DNA is TGTGCCAGCAGCCCGGGACTAGCGTACAGCTCCTACAATGAGCAGTTCTTC. It specifies CASSPGLAYSSYNEQFF.

The sample holds one count of this clone. This chain joins TRBV15 and TRBJ2-1; 14 nucleotides match TRBD2. The CDR3 has 20 residues. The germline V gene encodes CDR1 LNHNV and CDR2 YYDKDF (reference sequence). J lost 4 bases, V lost 5 bases, and 16 bases had no gene match. The chain's CDR3 is CATSSPGGTSGSGGYNEQFF. CDR3 sequence (DNA): TGTGCCACCAGCTCCCCGGGAGGGACTAGCGGGAGTGGCGGGTACAATGAGCAGTTCTTC.

The J gene is TRBJ2-3, the V gene TRBV20-1; 11 nucleotides match TRBD2. CDR1 and CDR2 (germline): DFQATT, SNEGSKA (reference sequence). The trim removed 6 bases at V and 5 bases at J, leaving 10 bases unmatched. This CDR3 has 15 residues. CDR3 DNA sequence: TGCAGTGCGAGTAGCGGGGGGGGTGCAGGAGATACGCAGTATTTT. Translating gives CSASSGGGAGDTQYF.

The genes are TRBV28 and TRBJ1-2; TRBD1 matches 7 bases. This CDR3 region has 14 residues. Germline CDR1 MDHEN, CDR2 SYDVKM. The V gene end was trimmed by 6 bases and the J gene end by 4 bases; junction bases not matched to a gene: 8. As DNA, the CDR3 is TGTGCCAGCAGCTCGGGACAGCAAACCTATGGCTACACCTTC. Protein product: CASSSGQQTYGYTF.

The gene calls are TRBV5-8 and TRBJ1-1; tentative D call: TRBD1 (5 bases). Per germline, CDR1 SGHTS and CDR2 YDEGEE. Trimming took off 2 bases at V and 5 bases at J, with 10 bases between the two ends. The CDR3 has 13 amino acids. The CDR3 nucleotides are TGTGCCAGCAGCTTAAAAAGGGGTACTGAAGCTTTCTTT. It codes for CASSLKRGTEAFF.